One sample yielded the 21 T cell receptor beta chains listed below, sequenced in a study of T-cell memory formation after mild COVID-19. One entry per CDR3 protein results from TCRdb running MiXCR on the 5' RACE reads. The sample records approximately 350,000 distinct CDR3 sequences, about 15% being singletons. Sequenced sample: PBMCs or a T cell subset sorted from them (not recorded which). The receptors were sampled from a man between 18 and 29 years old who had mild COVID-19 (a few samples of this study predate the infection). Cell type and time point are not known.

The gene calls are TRBV7-2 and TRBJ1-2; D perhaps matches TRBD1 (5 bases). There are 14 residues in the CDR3. Germline CDR1 reads SGHTA; CDR2 reads FQGNSA. The V end lost 3 bases, the J end lost 6 bases, and 14 bases lay between the germline ends. CDR3 in amino acids: CASSLEGWFDGYTF. The CDR3 DNA reads as TGTGCCAGCAGCTTGGAGGGGTGGTTTGATGGCTACACCTTC.

This chain links TRBV14 with TRBJ1-2, with D perhaps matching TRBD1 (5 bases). The germline V and J ends were trimmed by 1 base and 2 bases, with 11 bases remaining between them. Germline V gives CDR1 SGHDN, CDR2 FVKESK. The CDR3 sequence is 15 residues long. Written as DNA, the CDR3 is TGTGCCAGCAGCCAAGTAACAGGATGGAACTATGGCTACACCTTC. Translating it yields CASSQVTGWNYGYTF.

The chain joins TRBV3-1 to TRBJ1-2, with D hard to call. Trimming shortened V by 4 bases and J by 8 bases, and 8 bases separated the two germline ends. Germline CDR1 and CDR2: LGHDT and YNNKEL (reference sequence). The length of the CDR3 is 11 residues. The CDR3 is CASSPGKGYTF. DNA of the CDR3: TGTGCCAGCAGCCCAGGAAAAGGCTACACCTTC.

A few counts support this clonotype. This rearrangement joins TRBV20-1 to TRBJ1-5; no clear D gene. V lost 3 bases and J lost 2, with 11 bases in between. The germline V gene encodes CDR1 DFQATT and CDR2 SNEGSKA (reference sequence). This CDR3 comprises 14 residues. CDR3 sequence (DNA): TGCAGTGCTAGGACTTCCCGGGGCAATCAGCCCCAGCATTTT. Protein product: CSARTSRGNQPQHF.

This chain links TRBV7-9 with TRBJ2-1, with 14 bases matching TRBD2. The V gene's germline CDR1 is SEHNR and CDR2 FQNEAQ (reference sequence). The CDR3 has 15 residues. V gave up 5 bases and J gave up 10 bases; unmatched junction bases: 7. The CDR3 DNA sequence: TGTGCCAGCAGCCCGGGACTAGCGGGAGTTGAGGAGCAGTTCTTC. It is translated as CASSPGLAGVEEQFF.

A few counts support this clonotype. V and J are TRBV5-4 and TRBJ1-2; no firm D call. The CDR3 is 15 residues long. The V end lost 4 bases, the J end lost 0 bases, and 13 bases lay between the germline ends. CDR1 and CDR2 (germline): SGHNT, YYREEE (reference sequence). The CDR3 loop reads CASSAVSAANYGYTF. As DNA, the CDR3 is TGTGCCAGCAGCGCCGTTTCCGCAGCTAACTATGGCTACACCTTC.

The chain employs TRBV5-4 and TRBJ2-7, with 10 bases that match TRBD1. This CDR3 spans 14 amino acids. The germline V gene encodes CDR1 SGHNT and CDR2 YYREEE (reference sequence). Trimming removed 2 bases from V and 7 bases from J; junction bases left unmatched: 6. The CDR3 region is CASSLWGTGEEQYV. In nucleotides, the CDR3 is TGTGCCAGCAGCTTATGGGGGACAGGGGAGGAGCAGTACGTC.

The sample holds a few counts of this clonotype. The chain uses TRBV9 and TRBJ2-5, with 12 bases that match TRBD2. The CDR3 totals 16 residues. Germline values: CDR1 SGDLS, CDR2 YYNGEE. The J segment lost 1 base and the V segment lost 0 bases, leaving 1 base of the junction unmatched. The CDR3 reads CASSVATSGGQETQYF. The DNA for the CDR3 is TGTGCCAGCAGCGTAGCGACTAGCGGGGGCCAAGAGACCCAGTACTTC.

The V gene is TRBV6-2 or TRBV6-3, the J gene TRBJ1-2; TRBD1 matches at 7 bases. Looked up from germline, CDR1 is MNHEY and CDR2 is SVGEGT. CDR3 length equals 16 residues. V trimming: 2 bases; J trimming: 4 bases; junction bases outside the gene matches: 10. The CDR3: CASSYTPGQDPYGYTF. The CDR3 nucleotides read TGTGCCAGCAGTTACACCCCAGGACAGGACCCCTATGGCTACACCTTC.

This chain links TRBV7-2 with TRBJ2-1; possibly TRBD2 for D (6 bases). Germline V gives CDR1 SGHTA, CDR2 FQGNSA. The CDR3 is 16 amino acids. The V and J ends lost 4 bases and 5 bases respectively, with 18 bases between them. CDR3 amino acids: CASSYLSRELHNEQFF. CDR3 coding DNA: TGTGCCAGCAGCTACCTTTCGCGGGAACTCCACAATGAGCAGTTCTTC.

This clonotype was counted only a few times. The rearrangement links TRBV7-6 to TRBJ2-1, with 9 bases lining up with TRBD2. The V gene end was trimmed by 5 bases and the J gene end by 2 bases; junction bases not matched to a gene: 4. CDR1 and CDR2 (germline): SGHVS, FNYEAQ. CDR3 length: 15 amino acids. This CDR3 reads CASSRSSGTYNEQFF. The CDR3 DNA sequence: TGTGCCAGCAGCCGATCTAGCGGGACCTACAATGAGCAGTTCTTC.

This clonotype has only a few counts. The chain links TRBV7-2 to TRBJ1-5; unclear D gene. The germline V and J ends were trimmed by 5 bases and 3 bases, with 8 bases remaining between them. Per germline, CDR1 SGHTA and CDR2 FQGNSA. CDR3 length equals 13 residues. This CDR3 is CASSQNPNQPQHF. The CDR3 region has the DNA TGTGCCAGCAGCCAGAACCCCAATCAGCCCCAGCATTTT.

This sequence joins TRBV5-5 and TRBJ2-1; D is possibly TRBD1 (6 bases). Per germline, CDR1 SGHKS and CDR2 YYEKEE (reference sequence). CDR3 length: 14 residues. Trimming stripped 4 bases from V and 7 bases from J, with 15 bases between. Here the CDR3 reads CASSLTTGVNEQFF. CDR3 DNA: TGTGCCAGCAGCCTGACGACAGGAGTGAATGAGCAGTTCTTC. The full variable domain, with the rest looked up from reference TRBV5-5 and TRBJ2-1, is DAGVTQSPTHLIKTRGQQVTLRCSPISGHKSVSWYQQVLGQGPQFIFQYYEKEERGRGNFPDRFSARQFPNYSSELNVNALLLGDSALYLCASSLTTGVNEQFFGPGTRLTVL.

A few counts support this clonotype. The chain uses TRBV12-3 or TRBV12-4 and TRBJ2-5; a possible D gene is TRBD2 (7 bases). Deletions cut 6 bases from V and 1 base from J, with 12 bases between. This CDR3 comprises 14 residues. The CDR3 DNA reads TGTGCCAGCAGCCGCGCGGGGGCCCAAGAGACCCAGTACTTC. This sequence encodes CASSRAGAQETQYF.

The sample holds many counts of this clonotype. The gene calls are TRBV7-2 and TRBJ2-1, with 11 bases aligning to TRBD2. The ends lost 6 bases at V and 5 bases at J; junction bases unmatched: 3. This CDR3 comprises 14 residues. Germline V gene sequence: CDR1 SGHTA, CDR2 FQGNSA. The CDR3 DNA follows: TGTGCCAGCAGGCTAGCGGGGGGAAACAATGAGCAGTTCTTC. Residues: CASRLAGGNNEQFF.

The V call is TRBV20-1, the J call TRBJ1-6; maybe TRBD1 (5 bases). In germline, CDR1 is DFQATT, CDR2 SNEGSKA (reference sequence). V lost 4 bases to trimming and J lost 0 bases, with 7 bases between them. The CDR3 is 14 amino acids. The CDR3 bases are TGCAGTGCTACCGGGGGCTCCTATAATTCACCCCTCCACTTT. This encodes CSATGGSYNSPLHF.

In its sample, this clonotype was seen a few times. The CDR3 region has the DNA TGTGCCAGCAGCCCTCTACAGGGGGCAGATACGCAGTATTTT. It codes for CASSPLQGADTQYF. The chain recombines TRBV7-3 with TRBJ2-3; 8 nucleotides match TRBD1. The CDR3 has 14 amino acids. Per the germline V gene, CDR1 is SGHTA and CDR2 is FQGTGA. Unmatched junction bases numbered 5, after V lost 5 bases and J lost 4 bases. Combining the CDR3 with reference TRBV7-3 and TRBJ2-3 gives the whole variable domain GAGVSQTPSNKVTEKGKYVELRCDPISGHTALYWYRQSLGQGPEFLIYFQGTGAADDSGLPNDRFFAVRPEGSVSTLKIQRTERGDSAVYLCASSPLQGADTQYFGPGTRLTVL.

The CDR3 spells CASSYSTRGRPLRSPLHF. CDR3 bases: TGTGCCAGCAGTTACTCGACAAGAGGCAGACCTTTGCGATCACCCCTCCACTTT. The chain couples TRBV6-5 to TRBJ1-6; D gene unclear. The CDR3 loop spans 18 amino acids. V was shortened by 0 bases and J by 10 bases, with 22 bases between the two germline ends. Germline CDR1 MNHEY, CDR2 SVGAGI.

This clonotype was observed at least ten times. J is TRBJ2-2 and V is TRBV4-3, with D perhaps TRBD1 (6 bases). Germline V gene sequence: CDR1 LGHNA, CDR2 YSLEER. V lost 1 base to trimming and J lost 5 bases, with 11 bases between them. There are 15 residues in the CDR3. CDR3 DNA: TGCGCCAGCAGCCAAGGTCCAGGGGTAACCGGGGAGCTGTTTTTT. Protein sequence: CASSQGPGVTGELFF.

This clonotype showed up just once. The gene calls are TRBV24-1 and TRBJ2-3; possibly TRBD1 or TRBD2 for D (5 bases each). Germline V gene data show CDR1 as KGHDR and CDR2 as SFDVKD. The length of the CDR3 is 13 residues. V was cut by 2 bases and J by 3 bases, with 5 bases left in between. The CDR3 DNA reads as TGTGCCACCAGTGATTGGGGGACAGATACGCAGTATTTT. Translation: CATSDWGTDTQYF.

This clonotype was detected ten times or more. The chain recombines TRBV5-1 with TRBJ2-7; 7 bases are a match to TRBD1. The CDR3 sequence is 13 residues long. Trimming removed 2 bases from V and 3 bases from J; junction bases left unmatched: 2. The germline gives CDR1 SGHRS, CDR2 YFSETQ. CDR3 DNA sequence: TGCGCCAGCAGCTTACAGGGGCTCTACGAGCAGTACTTC. As protein: CASSLQGLYEQYF.